This T cell receptor beta chain is drawn from a study of T cells after yellow fever vaccination (dated by TCRdb to the late 2010s). In terms of the full investigation: Libraries from fractions with low cell numbers were prepared with the SMART-Seq v4 Ultra Low Input RNA kit. To follow T-cell clones before and after primary and booster YFV17D yellow fever vaccination, bulk TCR alpha and beta repertoires were sequenced over time. Two healthy male donors, one aged 18 to 30 and one aged 30 to 39 years, were included in the cohort. Blood was collected at multiple timepoints before and after primary and secondary immunization, and bulk PBMC replicates and cell subsets were isolated.

The germline V end is reduced by 5 bases and the J end by 11 bases; junction bases left unmatched: 9. In the germline V gene, CDR1 corresponds to SGHVS and CDR2 to FNYEAQ. The CDR3 runs 13 residues from the cysteine to the phenylalanine. Just the 39-base CDR3 DNA is kept, in frame starting at base 1. The study at large found these results: After the booster, most of the clones that had expanded following primary vaccination were detected again (roughly 96% of CD4 and 88% of CD8), which suggests that memory was broadly maintained. Because the study included only a couple of donors, the extent to which the findings can be generalized is limited. A small share of clonotypes occurred in both CD4 and CD8 compartments, likely arising from convergent recombination. FACS-sorted repertoires could contain abundant contaminating clonotypes from the bulk population, so computational filtering was required. The secondary T-cell response was weaker than the primary response but faster, peaking on day 5 instead of day 15.

Reading the label with the study, this specimen's treatment or condition is: live attenuated yellow fever vaccine strain. A standard Ficoll-Paque protocol was used to isolate PBMCs from peripheral blood. Dynabeads CD4 and CD8 positive selection kits were used to isolate CD4 and CD8 T-cell fractions. RNA was extracted with TriZol from bulk PBMCs, CD4 and CD8 fractions, and dextramer-positive and dextramer-negative fractions. Sequencer: Illumina NovaSeq 6000. Synthesis of TCR cDNA relied on 5'RACE template switching, a step that introduced a universal primer site along with unique molecular identifiers. Priming of cDNA synthesis was performed from both the TCR alpha and TCR beta constant segments. Library amplification used two PCR steps, and the second PCR step added sample barcodes and sequencing adapters. Sequencing of libraries was done on Illumina HiSeq 2500 (2x100 bp) or NovaSeq (2x150 bp). In the paper's pipeline: MIGEC handled demultiplexing of reads and collapsing into UMI consensus sequences, while MiXCR performed V(D)J alignment. Using edgeR on replicate PBMC samples, clonotypes were called vaccine-responding if FDR was below 0.01 and the log2 fold change was above 5 up to day 15. CD4 or CD8 identity was assigned to each bulk clonotype according to whether the clonotype was present at higher abundance in the sequenced CD4 repertoire or the sequenced CD8 repertoire. TCRdb reprocessed the public reads (quality trimming at Q25 with fastp, clone calling with MiXCR) and kept in-frame beta chains. Identical CDR3 protein sequences are pooled into one entry, listed with their most common genes and DNA. The V and J calls and clone size are TCRdb's, not the authors'. This sample lists 120,000 or so distinct CDR3 sequences; over 8% were detected once. The ten largest clones represent under 40% of the sample.

There are many counts of this clonotype. What this receptor recognizes is not known. No per-base quality is available; no much larger clone lies one base away. This receptor was obtained from a man aged 18 to 30 who received the YFV17D yellow fever vaccine. Rearrangement joined TRBV7-6 to TRBJ2-1; 7 of the junction bases match TRBD2. Sequenced here: CD8+ T cells sorted from PBMCs, sampled on the day of the yellow fever booster vaccination. The DNA sequence is as follows: TGTGCCAGCAGCCATGGGCGGGGAGGGCAGCAGTTCTTC. It codes for CASSHGRGGQQFF.